This T cell receptor (beta chain) is from a study of Graves' ophthalmopathy and Graves' hyperthyroidism. This clonotype was seen ten or more times. Its antigen remains unidentified. General observations from the study: Clonotypes were expanded in thyroid at above 0.001 frequency, and most also appeared in blood.

Germline lookup yields CDR1 SGHKS and CDR2 YYEKEE (reference sequence). The CDR3 is 14 residues long. V lost 3 bases and J lost 2, with 12 bases in between. Ophthalmopathy donors were characterized by moderate-to-severe activity, CAS of at least 3, NOSPECS of at least 4, and duration under 3 months. RNA transcripts provided the template for amplifying TCR beta CDR3 regions. The first round was an RT-PCR with HTBI primers, and the second round was a multiplex PCR. MiXCR was run by TCRdb on the multiplex PCR reads, yielding one entry per CDR3 protein. The sample has 300,000 to 350,000 distinct CDR3 sequences, around a sixth seen once.

This clonotype was sampled from an adult man with Graves' ophthalmopathy. Material: peripheral blood. The rearrangement joins TRBV5-5 to TRBJ2-7, with D possibly called TRBD1 or TRBD2 (5 bases each). CDR3 region: CASSSGTVTYEQYF. DNA of the CDR3: TGTGCCAGCAGCTCTGGGACGGTGACCTACGAGCAGTACTTC.